One sample yielded the 28 T cell receptor beta chains listed below, sequenced in a study of blood T cell repertoires in COVID-19. TCRdb's copy holds only in-frame clones and misses some; the assay was immunoSEQ multiplex PCR. The profile shows roughly 84,000 clones, under 90% of them singletons. Sequencing was carried out using peripheral blood. Every receptor here comes from a woman aged 40 to 50 with active or convalescent COVID-19.

J is TRBJ1-2 and V is TRBV6-5; D unresolved. Germline-derived CDR1 and CDR2 are MNHEY and SVGAGI. This CDR3 contains 13 residues. Trimming removed 6 bases from V and 6 bases from J, with 14 bases in between. In nucleotides, the CDR3 is TGTGCCAGCAGAGACAAGTCCATCGATGGCTACACCTTC. Amino acids: CASRDKSIDGYTF.

The rearrangement uses TRBV29-1 and TRBJ1-1; D call uncertain. Germline CDR1 is SQVTM and CDR2 is ANQGSEA. V was cut by 4 bases and J by 4 bases, with 13 bases left in between. The CDR3 spans 13 residues. The CDR3 sequence is CSVVGEPGTEAFF. The CDR3, as DNA: TGCAGCGTTGTCGGGGAACCAGGCACTGAAGCTTTCTTT.

The chain joins TRBV27 to TRBJ2-5; D gene ambiguous. CDR3 length equals 15 residues. The V gene lost 5 bases and the J gene lost 1 base, with 14 bases spanning the gap. Germline V gene lookup returns CDR1 MNHEY and CDR2 SMNVEV (reference sequence). CDR3 loop: CASSSRYGPQETQYF. The CDR3 DNA reads TGTGCCAGCAGTAGCCGGTATGGTCCCCAAGAGACCCAGTACTTC.

This clone occurred a few times. The chain is built from TRBV7-9 and TRBJ2-7; D uncertain. This CDR3 is built from 12 residues. V was cut by 5 bases and J by 6 bases, with 11 bases left in between. Germline values: CDR1 SEHNR, CDR2 FQNEAQ (reference sequence). The CDR3 DNA follows: TGTGCCAGCAGCGATAGCAACGCCGAGCAGTACTTC. It is translated as CASSDSNAEQYF.

The chain couples TRBV5-1 to TRBJ1-2, with 9 positions matching TRBD1. CDR1 is SGHRS and CDR2 is YFSETQ in the germline V gene. This CDR3 comprises 17 residues. With 2 bases clipped from V and 7 bases from J, the junction kept 15 bases outside the gene matches. The CDR3 DNA is TGCGCCAGCAGCTTCACCGGTCCCGGGACAGGGACCGGTGGCTACACCTTC. Its translation: CASSFTGPGTGTGGYTF. The variable domain in full, completed from reference TRBV5-1 and TRBJ1-2, reads KAGVTQTPRYLIKTRGQQVTLSCSPISGHRSVSWYQQTPGQGLQFLFEYFSETQRNKGNFPGRFSGRQFSNSRSEMNVSTLELGDSALYLCASSFTGPGTGTGGYTFGSGTRLTVV.

This chain links TRBV28 with TRBJ2-7, with a weak D call TRBD2 (5 bases). CDR1 is MDHEN and CDR2 is SYDVKM in the germline V gene. The CDR3 runs 13 residues. With 5 bases removed from V and 5 bases from J, the gap between germline ends came to 13 bases. The CDR3 loop is CASSQLGLNEQYF. The DNA for the CDR3 is TGTGCCAGCAGTCAACTAGGGCTGAACGAGCAGTACTTC.

This clone was recorded a few times. Here the CDR3 DNA reads TGTGCCAGCAGCCCCGGACTAGCCCAAGAGACCCAGTACTTC. The encoded protein is CASSPGLAQETQYF. The rearrangement links TRBV11-3 to TRBJ2-5; TRBD2 matches at 8 bases. V lost 5 bases to trimming and J lost 1 base; unmatched junction nucleotides: 3. Germline V gene lookup returns CDR1 SGHNT and CDR2 YENEEA. The CDR3 length is 14 residues.

The rearrangement joins TRBV18 to TRBJ1-2; D is ambiguous. Trimming took off 2 bases at V and 7 bases at J, with 20 bases between the two ends. This CDR3 contains 16 residues. Per the germline V gene, CDR1 is KGHSH and CDR2 is LQKENI. CDR3: CASSPTADQPRFGYTF. The DNA for the CDR3 is TGTGCCAGCTCACCAACGGCAGACCAACCTAGATTTGGCTACACCTTC. The whole variable domain, remainder taken from reference TRBV18 and TRBJ1-2, is NAGVMQNPRHLVRRRGQEARLRCSPMKGHSHVYWYRQLPEEGLKFMVYLQKENIIDESGMPKERFSAEFPKEGPSILRIQQVVRGDSAAYFCASSPTADQPRFGYTFGSGTRLTVV.

Here the CDR3 DNA reads TGTGCCAGCAGCTTAGGCAGACATAGCAATCAGCCCCAGCATTTT. This codes for CASSLGRHSNQPQHF. The chain recombines TRBV7-2 with TRBJ1-5; D not certain. The CDR3 length is 15 residues. The V end lost 1 base, the J end lost 0 bases, and 7 bases lay between the germline ends. CDR1 and CDR2 from the germline V gene are SGHTA and FQGNSA.

This clone was counted a single time. V gene TRBV6-2 or TRBV6-3 combines with J gene TRBJ2-1; D not resolved. The V end was cut by 0 bases, the J end by 12 bases, with 12 bases between. CDR3 length equals 13 residues. Germline V gene sequence: CDR1 MNHEY, CDR2 SVGEGT. Here the CDR3 reads CASSYSTLSRQFF. Here the CDR3 DNA reads TGTGCCAGCAGTTACTCTACCTTGAGTCGGCAGTTCTTC.

The gene calls are TRBV10-1 and TRBJ2-7, with D possibly matching TRBD2 (5 bases). V lost 2 bases and J 2 bases, leaving 10 bases between the germline ends. CDR1 and CDR2 (germline): WNHNN, SYGVQD (reference sequence). The CDR3 covers 14 residues. CDR3 sequence (DNA): TGCGCCAGCAGTGAGGGGTCAGCGGCCTACGAGCAGTACTTC. This encodes CASSEGSAAYEQYF.

The J gene is TRBJ1-2, the V gene TRBV6-6; possibly TRBD1 for D (6 bases). CDR1 is MNHNY and CDR2 is SVGAGI in the germline V gene (reference sequence). There are 16 residues in the CDR3. V shed 6 bases and J shed 1 base, with 18 bases lying between them. The CDR3 DNA sequence: TGTGCCAGCAGCGCCGGGACAAGGGCACTTAACTATGGCTACACCTTC. Its translation: CASSAGTRALNYGYTF.

The rearrangement links TRBV7-3 to TRBJ2-1, with TRBD2 matching over 13 bases. V shed 5 bases and J 9 bases; nucleotides not matched to a gene: 4. This CDR3 contains 14 residues. Germline V CDR1 and CDR2: SGHTA, FQGTGA. CDR3 amino acids: CASSLGTSGAEQFF. In DNA form, the CDR3 reads TGTGCCAGCAGCCTGGGGACTAGCGGGGCTGAGCAGTTCTTC.

The CDR3 reads CASNGQILSNQPQHF. Written as DNA, the CDR3 is TGTGCCAGTAATGGACAGATTCTTAGCAATCAGCCCCAGCATTTT. This chain uses TRBV19 with TRBJ1-5, with a tentative D call TRBD1 (6 bases). Deletions cut 7 bases from V and 0 bases from J, with 13 bases between. The length of the CDR3 is 15 residues. CDR1 and CDR2 (germline): LNHDA, SQIVND (reference sequence).

The chain recombines TRBV19 with TRBJ2-4; 10 positions match TRBD2. The CDR3 extends over 13 amino acids. CDR1 LNHDA and CDR2 SQIVND come from the germline V gene (reference sequence). V dropped 5 bases and J dropped 8; count of bases not matched to a gene: 3. CDR3 nucleotides: TGTGCCAGTAGTCGTACTAGCGGGGACATTCAGTACTTC. This encodes CASSRTSGDIQYF.

This clone has only one observation. The chain recombines TRBV24-1 with TRBJ1-1, with D tentatively TRBD1 (6 bases). The CDR3 totals 13 residues. Trimming pared 6 bases from V and 5 bases from J, leaving 12 bases between. Germline V lookup: CDR1 KGHDR, CDR2 SFDVKD. The CDR3 is CATSTQGRTEAFF. In nucleotides, the CDR3 is TGTGCCACCAGTACACAGGGTCGGACTGAAGCTTTCTTT.

This chain uses TRBV7-9 with TRBJ2-7; D possibly corresponds to TRBD2 (6 bases). Germline CDR1 SEHNR, CDR2 FQNEAQ (reference sequence). The ends were cut back, 5 bases at V and 5 bases at J, with 19 bases in the middle. The CDR3 runs 15 residues. The CDR3: CASSQIGRGSHEQYF. The CDR3 bases are TGTGCCAGCAGCCAAATTGGTCGGGGGAGCCACGAGCAGTACTTC.

V usage is TRBV7-3 and J usage is TRBJ1-1; tentatively, D is TRBD1 (5 bases). Germline V lookup: CDR1 SGHTA, CDR2 FQGTGA. V gave up 6 bases and J gave up 1 base, with 18 bases separating them. The CDR3 length is 16 residues. The CDR3 here is CASSSSVGAPNTEAFF. The DNA of the CDR3 is TGTGCCAGCAGTTCCTCAGTTGGGGCCCCGAACACTGAAGCTTTCTTT. The full variable domain, in which reference TRBV7-3 and TRBJ1-1 provide the parts outside the CDR3, is GAGVSQTPSNKVTEKGKYVELRCDPISGHTALYWYRQSLGQGPEFLIYFQGTGAADDSGLPNDRFFAVRPEGSVSTLKIQRTERGDSAVYLCASSSSVGAPNTEAFFGQGTRLTVV.

The CDR3 nucleotides read TGTGCCAGCAGCCAAGAGGGAGCGGGGCTTTACGAGCAGTACTTC. This gives the protein CASSQEGAGLYEQYF. V and J are TRBV3-1 (or the pseudogene TRBV3-2) and TRBJ2-7; TRBD2 matches 7 bases. Trimming cost V 0 bases and J 4 bases; bases outside gene matches: 6. CDR1 and CDR2 from the germline V gene are LGHDT and YNNKEL (reference sequence). The CDR3 totals 15 residues.

V is TRBV10-1 and J is TRBJ2-4; D uncertain. This CDR3 region has 16 residues. Trimming took 0 bases from V and 6 from J, leaving 15 bases between them. In germline, CDR1 is WNHNN, CDR2 SYGVQD (reference sequence). In nucleotides, the CDR3 is TGCGCCAGCAGTGAGTCGGGCTGGGCTCTGGGAAACATTCAGTACTTC. Protein product: CASSESGWALGNIQYF.

The chain recombines TRBV7-3 with TRBJ2-1; possibly TRBD2 for D (5 bases). The germline gives CDR1 SGHTA, CDR2 FQGTGA. Trimming left V 5 bases short and J 8 bases short, with 10 bases between. The CDR3 extends over 12 amino acids. The DNA for the CDR3 is TGTGCCAGCAGCCAAACTAGTTATGAGCAGTTCTTC. Translated, it gives CASSQTSYEQFF. The variable domain in full, completed from reference TRBV7-3 and TRBJ2-1, reads GAGVSQTPSNKVTEKGKYVELRCDPISGHTALYWYRQSLGQGPEFLIYFQGTGAADDSGLPNDRFFAVRPEGSVSTLKIQRTERGDSAVYLCASSQTSYEQFFGPGTRLTVL.

This clone has more than one count but fewer than ten. This sequence joins TRBV4-1 and TRBJ1-2; 7 bases are shared with TRBD1. V lost 3 bases to trimming and J lost 5 bases; unmatched junction nucleotides: 6. This CDR3 region has 14 residues. CDR1 is MGHRA, CDR2 YSYEKL, per germline. The DNA for the CDR3 is TGCGCCAGCAGCCATCTTAAGGGGGCGTATGGCTACACCTTC. Translating gives CASSHLKGAYGYTF.

This chain joins TRBV10-3 and TRBJ2-7, with 10 bases lining up with TRBD2. This CDR3 is built from 15 residues. Losses at the gene ends were 3 bases for V and 3 bases for J; bases not matched to a gene: 5. From germline, CDR1 is ENHRY and CDR2 SYGVKD. CDR3 nucleotide sequence: TGTGCCATCAGTGATACGGCTAGCGGGAGCTACGAGCAGTACTTC. Protein sequence: CAISDTASGSYEQYF.

The chain recombines TRBV5-1 with TRBJ2-1; D unclear. V was trimmed by 0 bases and J by 8 bases, leaving 15 bases between them. Germline assignment: CDR1 SGHRS and CDR2 YFSETQ. The CDR3 is made up of 15 amino acids. CDR3 sequence: CASSLASNPTDEQFF. CDR3 in DNA: TGCGCCAGCAGCTTGGCCTCGAACCCAACGGATGAGCAGTTCTTC.

The CDR3 region is CASSYSRLTPRSPLHF. In DNA, the CDR3 is TGTGCCAGCAGTTACTCGAGACTGACCCCAAGATCACCCCTCCACTTT. The gene calls are TRBV6-5 and TRBJ1-6; D is unresolved. Germline CDR1 and CDR2: MNHEY and SVGAGI. The length of the CDR3 is 16 residues. V shed 0 bases and J shed 10 bases, with 16 bases lying between them.

The rearrangement links TRBV7-3 to TRBJ2-1, with TRBD2 matching over 8 bases. Germline lookup yields CDR1 SGHTA and CDR2 FQGTGA. Trimming cost V 5 bases and J 0 bases; bases outside gene matches: 9. The CDR3 length is 17 residues. The DNA for the CDR3 is TGTGCCAGCAGCGCCCAGGAGAGCGGGGGCTCCTACAATGAGCAGTTCTTC. Its protein is CASSAQESGGSYNEQFF. The whole variable domain, filled in from reference TRBV7-3 and TRBJ2-1, reads GAGVSQTPSNKVTEKGKYVELRCDPISGHTALYWYRQSLGQGPEFLIYFQGTGAADDSGLPNDRFFAVRPEGSVSTLKIQRTERGDSAVYLCASSAQESGGSYNEQFFGPGTRLTVL.

The V gene is TRBV18, the J gene TRBJ2-2, with D possibly TRBD2 on 6 matching bases. The CDR3 sequence is 13 residues long. The V end lost 5 bases, the J end lost 5 bases, and 9 bases lay between the germline ends. The germline V gene encodes CDR1 KGHSH and CDR2 LQKENI. The CDR3 here is CASSALATGELFF. In DNA form, the CDR3 reads TGTGCCAGCTCAGCCCTAGCGACCGGGGAGCTGTTTTTT.

This clone showed up just a few times. This sequence joins TRBV24-1 and TRBJ2-1, with 7 positions matching TRBD1. Trimming at V came to 0 bases and at J to 0 bases, leaving 4 bases not matched to a gene. Germline lookup yields CDR1 KGHDR and CDR2 SFDVKD. The length of the CDR3 is 17 residues. CDR3 sequence: CATSDLEGASSYNEQFF. DNA for the CDR3: TGTGCCACCAGTGATTTGGAGGGGGCAAGCTCCTACAATGAGCAGTTCTTC.